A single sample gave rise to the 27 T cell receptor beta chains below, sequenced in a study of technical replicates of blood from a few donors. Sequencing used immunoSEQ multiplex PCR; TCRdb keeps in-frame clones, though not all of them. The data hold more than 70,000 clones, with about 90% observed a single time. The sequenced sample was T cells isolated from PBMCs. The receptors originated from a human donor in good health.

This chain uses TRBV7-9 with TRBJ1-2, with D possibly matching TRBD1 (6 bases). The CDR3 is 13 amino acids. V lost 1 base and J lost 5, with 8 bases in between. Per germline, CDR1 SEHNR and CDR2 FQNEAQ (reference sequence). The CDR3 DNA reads TGTGCCAGCAGCTTAGAGCAGGGGTATGGCTACACCTTC. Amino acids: CASSLEQGYGYTF.

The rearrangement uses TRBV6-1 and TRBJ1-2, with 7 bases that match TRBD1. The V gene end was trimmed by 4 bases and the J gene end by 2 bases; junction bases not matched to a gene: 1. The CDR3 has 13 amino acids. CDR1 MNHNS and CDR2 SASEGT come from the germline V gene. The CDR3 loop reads CASSVQGNYGYTF. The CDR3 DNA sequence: TGTGCCAGCAGTGTACAGGGGAACTATGGCTACACCTTC.

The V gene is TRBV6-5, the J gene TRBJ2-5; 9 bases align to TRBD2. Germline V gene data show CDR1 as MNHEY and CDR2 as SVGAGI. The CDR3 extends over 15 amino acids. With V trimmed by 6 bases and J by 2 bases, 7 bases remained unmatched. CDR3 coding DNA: TGTGCCAGCAGCTCTAGAGCGGGGGGTCAAGAGACCCAGTACTTC. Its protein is CASSSRAGGQETQYF.

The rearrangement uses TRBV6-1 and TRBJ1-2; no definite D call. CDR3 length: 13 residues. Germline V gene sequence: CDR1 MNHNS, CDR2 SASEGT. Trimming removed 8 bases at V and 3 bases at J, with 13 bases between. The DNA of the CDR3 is TGTGCCAGCGCCCGGGGTCAGGACTATGGCTACACCTTC. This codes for CASARGQDYGYTF.

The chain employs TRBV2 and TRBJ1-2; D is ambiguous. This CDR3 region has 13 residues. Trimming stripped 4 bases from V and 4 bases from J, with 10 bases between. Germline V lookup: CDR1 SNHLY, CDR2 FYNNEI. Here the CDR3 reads CASSGSPVYGYTF. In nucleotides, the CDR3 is TGTGCCAGCAGTGGGTCACCGGTCTATGGCTACACCTTC.

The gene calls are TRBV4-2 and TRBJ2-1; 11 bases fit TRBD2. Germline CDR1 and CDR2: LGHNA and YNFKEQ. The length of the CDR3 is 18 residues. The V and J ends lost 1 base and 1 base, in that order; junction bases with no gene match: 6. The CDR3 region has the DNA TGTGCCAGCAGCCAAGGACCCCTAGCGGGGGGTTCCTACAATGAGCAGTTCTTC. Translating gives CASSQGPLAGGSYNEQFF.

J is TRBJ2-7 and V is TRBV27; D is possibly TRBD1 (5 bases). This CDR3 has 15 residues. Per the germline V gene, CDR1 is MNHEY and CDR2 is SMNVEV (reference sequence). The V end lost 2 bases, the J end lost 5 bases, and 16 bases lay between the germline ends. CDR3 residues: CASSLNSRPGNEQYF. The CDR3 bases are TGTGCCAGCAGTTTAAACTCCCGGCCAGGGAACGAGCAGTACTTC.

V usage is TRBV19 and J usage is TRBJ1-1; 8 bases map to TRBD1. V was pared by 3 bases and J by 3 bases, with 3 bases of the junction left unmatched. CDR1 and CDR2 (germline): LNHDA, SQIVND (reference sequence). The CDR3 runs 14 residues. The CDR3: CASSMGQEYTEAFF. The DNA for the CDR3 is TGTGCCAGTAGTATGGGACAGGAATACACTGAAGCTTTCTTT. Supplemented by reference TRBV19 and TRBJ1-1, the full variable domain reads DGGITQSPKYLFRKEGQNVTLSCEQNLNHDAMYWYRQDPGQGLRLIYYSQIVNDFQKGDIAEGYSVSREKKESFPLTVTSAQKNPTAFYLCASSMGQEYTEAFFGQGTRLTVV.

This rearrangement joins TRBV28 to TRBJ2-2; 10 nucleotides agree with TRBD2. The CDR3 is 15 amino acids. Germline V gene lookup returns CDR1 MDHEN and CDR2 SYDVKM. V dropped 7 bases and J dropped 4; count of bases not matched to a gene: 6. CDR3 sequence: CASTRLAGGTGELFF. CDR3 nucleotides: TGTGCCAGCACCAGACTAGCGGGCGGCACCGGGGAGCTGTTTTTT. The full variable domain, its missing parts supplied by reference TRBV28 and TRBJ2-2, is DVKVTQSSRYLVKRTGEKVFLECVQDMDHENMFWYRQDPGLGLRLIYFSYDVKMKEKGDIPEGYSVSREKKERFSLILESASTNQTSMYLCASTRLAGGTGELFFGEGSRLTVL.

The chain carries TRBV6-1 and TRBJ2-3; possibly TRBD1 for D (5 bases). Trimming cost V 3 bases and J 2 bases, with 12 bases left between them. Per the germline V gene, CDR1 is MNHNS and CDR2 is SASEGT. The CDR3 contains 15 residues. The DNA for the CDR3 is TGTGCCAGCAGTGAGGCTGACAGATTCACAGATACGCAGTATTTT. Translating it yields CASSEADRFTDTQYF.

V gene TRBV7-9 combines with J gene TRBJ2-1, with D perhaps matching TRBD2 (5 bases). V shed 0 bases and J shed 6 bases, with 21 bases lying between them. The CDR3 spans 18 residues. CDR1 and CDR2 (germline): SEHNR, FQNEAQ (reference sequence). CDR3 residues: CASSLATGMAGLANEQFF. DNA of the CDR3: TGTGCCAGCAGCTTAGCCACTGGCATGGCGGGCCTAGCCAATGAGCAGTTCTTC.

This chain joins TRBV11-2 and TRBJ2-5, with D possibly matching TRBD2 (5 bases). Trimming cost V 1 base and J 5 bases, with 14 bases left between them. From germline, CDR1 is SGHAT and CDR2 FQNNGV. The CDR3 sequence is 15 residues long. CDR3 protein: CASSLGSGHPETQYF. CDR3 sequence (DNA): TGTGCCAGCAGCTTAGGCAGCGGCCATCCCGAGACCCAGTACTTC.

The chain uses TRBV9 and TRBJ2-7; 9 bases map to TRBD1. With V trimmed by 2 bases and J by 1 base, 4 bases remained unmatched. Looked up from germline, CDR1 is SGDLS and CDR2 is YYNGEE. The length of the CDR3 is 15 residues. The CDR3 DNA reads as TGTGCCAGCAGCGTCGGGACAGGGTCTTCCTACGAGCAGTACTTC. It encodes CASSVGTGSSYEQYF. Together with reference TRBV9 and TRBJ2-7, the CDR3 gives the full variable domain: DSGVTQTPKHLITATGQRVTLRCSPRSGDLSVYWYQQSLDQGLQFLIQYYNGEERAKGNILERFSAQQFPDLHSELNLSSLELGDSALYFCASSVGTGSSYEQYFGPGTRLTVT.

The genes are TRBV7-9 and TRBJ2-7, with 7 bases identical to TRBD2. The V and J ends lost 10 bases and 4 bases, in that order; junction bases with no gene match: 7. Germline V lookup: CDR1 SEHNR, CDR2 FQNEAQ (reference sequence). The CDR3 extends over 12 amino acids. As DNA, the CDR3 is TGTGCCATAAGCGGGGTCGAATACGAGCAGTACTTC. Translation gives CAISGVEYEQYF.

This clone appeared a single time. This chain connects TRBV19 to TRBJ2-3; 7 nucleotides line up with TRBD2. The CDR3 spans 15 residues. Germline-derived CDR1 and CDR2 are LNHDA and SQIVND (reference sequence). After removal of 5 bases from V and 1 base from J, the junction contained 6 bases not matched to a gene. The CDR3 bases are TGTGCCAGTAGTCCGGTGGCGGGGGGCACAGATACGCAGTATTTT. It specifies CASSPVAGGTDTQYF.

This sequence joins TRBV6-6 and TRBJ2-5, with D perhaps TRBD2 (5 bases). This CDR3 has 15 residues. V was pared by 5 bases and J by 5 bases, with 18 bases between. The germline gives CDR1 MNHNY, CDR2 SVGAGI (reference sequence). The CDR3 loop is CASSLRPGDYETQYF. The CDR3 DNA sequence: TGTGCCAGCAGTCTCAGACCGGGCGACTACGAGACCCAGTACTTC.

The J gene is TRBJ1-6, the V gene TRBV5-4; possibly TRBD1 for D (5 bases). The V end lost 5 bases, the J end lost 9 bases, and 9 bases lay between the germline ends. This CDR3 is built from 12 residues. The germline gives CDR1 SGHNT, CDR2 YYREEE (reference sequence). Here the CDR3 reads CASRRDSSPLHF. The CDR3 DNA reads TGTGCCAGCAGGCGGGACTCTTCACCCCTCCACTTT.

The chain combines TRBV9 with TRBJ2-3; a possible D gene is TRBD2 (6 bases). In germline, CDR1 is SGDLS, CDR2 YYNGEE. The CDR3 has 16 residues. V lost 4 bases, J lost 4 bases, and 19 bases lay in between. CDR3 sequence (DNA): TGTGCCAGCAGCCGTAGCGGACACCCGAGCCCAGATACGCAGTATTTT. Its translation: CASSRSGHPSPDTQYF.

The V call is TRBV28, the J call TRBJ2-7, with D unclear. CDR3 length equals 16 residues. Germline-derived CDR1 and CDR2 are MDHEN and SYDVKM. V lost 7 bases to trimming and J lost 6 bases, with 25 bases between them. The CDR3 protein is CASTTLNRIPGFEQYF. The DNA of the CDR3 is TGTGCCAGCACTACCCTGAATCGGATACCAGGCTTCGAGCAGTACTTC. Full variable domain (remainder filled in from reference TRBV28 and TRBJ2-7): DVKVTQSSRYLVKRTGEKVFLECVQDMDHENMFWYRQDPGLGLRLIYFSYDVKMKEKGDIPEGYSVSREKKERFSLILESASTNQTSMYLCASTTLNRIPGFEQYFGPGTRLTVT.

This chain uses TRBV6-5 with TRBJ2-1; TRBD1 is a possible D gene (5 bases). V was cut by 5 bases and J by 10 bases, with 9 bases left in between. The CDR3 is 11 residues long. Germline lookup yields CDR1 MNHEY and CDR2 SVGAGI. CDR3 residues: CASSGAGEQFF. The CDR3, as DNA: TGTGCCAGCAGTGGGGCAGGAGAGCAGTTCTTC.

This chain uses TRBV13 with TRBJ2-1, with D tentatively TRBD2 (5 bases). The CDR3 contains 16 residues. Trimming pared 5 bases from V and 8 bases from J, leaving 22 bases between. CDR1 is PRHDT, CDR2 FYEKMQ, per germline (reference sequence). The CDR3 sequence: CASSDRGSTQVDEQFF. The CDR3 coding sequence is TGTGCCAGCAGCGACCGAGGGTCCACACAAGTCGATGAGCAGTTCTTC.

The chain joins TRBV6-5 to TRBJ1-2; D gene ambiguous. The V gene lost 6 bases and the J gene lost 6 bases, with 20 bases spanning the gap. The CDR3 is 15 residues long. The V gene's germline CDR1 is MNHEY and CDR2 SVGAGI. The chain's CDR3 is CASSPYARRADGYTF. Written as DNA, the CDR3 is TGTGCCAGCAGCCCTTATGCTCGGAGGGCGGATGGCTACACCTTC.

CDR3 DNA: TGTGCCAGCAGCTTGGGGGGGACAGGGAAAGCTTTCTTT. Protein product: CASSLGGTGKAFF. The chain links TRBV5-4 to TRBJ1-1, with 9 positions matching TRBD1. Germline CDR1 is SGHNT and CDR2 is YYREEE (reference sequence). J was trimmed by 9 bases and V by 0 bases; bases with no gene match: 3. The CDR3 consists of 13 residues.

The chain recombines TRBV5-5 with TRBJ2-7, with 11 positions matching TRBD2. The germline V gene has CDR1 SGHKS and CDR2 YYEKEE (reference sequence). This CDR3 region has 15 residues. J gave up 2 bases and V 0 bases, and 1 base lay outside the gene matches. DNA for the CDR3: TGTGCCAGCAGCTTGGGACTAGCGGGAACCTACGAGCAGTACTTC. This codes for CASSLGLAGTYEQYF.

The CDR3 here is CASSSRGGQETQYF. In DNA, the CDR3 is TGTGCCAGCAGCTCAAGGGGGGGACAAGAGACCCAGTACTTC. The J gene is TRBJ2-5, the V gene TRBV5-4; TRBD2 is a possible D gene (7 bases). The germline V gene encodes CDR1 SGHNT and CDR2 YYREEE (reference sequence). The V end was cut by 3 bases, the J end by 2 bases, with 11 bases between. CDR3 length equals 14 residues.

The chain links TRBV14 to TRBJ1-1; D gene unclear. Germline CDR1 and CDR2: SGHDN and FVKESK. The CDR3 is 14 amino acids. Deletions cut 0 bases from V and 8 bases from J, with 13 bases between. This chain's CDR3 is CASSQEGTGTEAFF. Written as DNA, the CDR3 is TGTGCCAGCAGCCAAGAAGGTACGGGAACAGAAGCTTTCTTT.

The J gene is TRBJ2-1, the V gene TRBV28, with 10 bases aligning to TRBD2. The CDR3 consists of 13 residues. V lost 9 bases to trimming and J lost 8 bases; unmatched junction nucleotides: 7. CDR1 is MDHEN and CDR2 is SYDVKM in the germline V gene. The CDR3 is CARAGGPLYEQFF. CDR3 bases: TGTGCCAGAGCGGGAGGGCCTCTGTATGAGCAGTTCTTC.